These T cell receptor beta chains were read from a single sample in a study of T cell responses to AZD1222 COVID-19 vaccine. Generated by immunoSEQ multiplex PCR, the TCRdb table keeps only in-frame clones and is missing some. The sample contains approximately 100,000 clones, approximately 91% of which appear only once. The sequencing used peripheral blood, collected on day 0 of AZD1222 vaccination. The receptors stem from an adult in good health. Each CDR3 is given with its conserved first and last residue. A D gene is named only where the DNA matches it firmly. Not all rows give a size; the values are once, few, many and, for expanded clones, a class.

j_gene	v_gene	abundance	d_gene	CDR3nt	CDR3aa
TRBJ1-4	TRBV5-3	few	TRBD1	TGTGCCAGAAGCTTGGGACAGGGGGTCTCGTCTTTTTCAACTAATGAAAAACTGTTTTTT	CARSLGQGVSSFSTNEKLFF
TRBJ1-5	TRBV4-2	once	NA	TGTGCCAGCAGCCAGACCGGACGGAATAGCAATCAGCCCCAGCATTTT	CASSQTGRNSNQPQHF
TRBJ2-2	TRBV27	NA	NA	TGTGCCAGCAGTTCACGGCCCGGGGAGCTGTTTTTT	CASSSRPGELFF
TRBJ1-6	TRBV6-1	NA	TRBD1	TGTGCCAGCAGTGAGTTGGCCCCGGGACAGTCCCCTTCACCCCTCCACTTT	CASSELAPGQSPSPLHF
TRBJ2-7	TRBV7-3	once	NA	TGTGCCAGCAGCTTAGGTGTGGGGTACGAGCAGTACTTC	CASSLGVGYEQYF
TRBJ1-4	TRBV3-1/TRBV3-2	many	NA	TGTGCCAGCAGCCAAGCGGCAGGGGTTTTTGAAAAACTGTTTTTT	CASSQAAGVFEKLFF
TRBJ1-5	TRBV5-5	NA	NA	TGTGCCAGCAGCTTGCGGGGGATTAGTAGCAATCAGCCCCAGCATTTT	CASSLRGISSNQPQHF
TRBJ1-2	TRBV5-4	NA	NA	TGTGCCAGCAGCCGACAGGACTCGGGTTATGGCTACACCTTC	CASSRQDSGYGYTF
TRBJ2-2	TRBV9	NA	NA	TGTGCCAGCAGCCCCCCTAGGGGGAACACCGGGGAGCTGTTTTTT	CASSPPRGNTGELFF
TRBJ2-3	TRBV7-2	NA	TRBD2	TGTGCCAGTGGGGGGGGGACAGATACGCAGTATTTT	CASGGGTDTQYF
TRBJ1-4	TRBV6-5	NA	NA	TGTGCCAGCAGTAAACAGGGTGTCGATGAAAAACTGTTTTTT	CASSKQGVDEKLFF
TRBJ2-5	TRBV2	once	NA	TGTGCCAGCAAGGGGGACGGCCAAGAGACCCAGTACTTC	CASKGDGQETQYF
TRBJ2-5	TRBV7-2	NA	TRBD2	TGTGCCAGCAGCTCAGGACTAGCGGGGTCTGAGACCCAGTACTTC	CASSSGLAGSETQYF
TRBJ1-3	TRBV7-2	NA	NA	TGTGCCAGCAGCTCTCCAGCAGGGGCCTCTTTTGGAAACACCATATATTTT	CASSSPAGASFGNTIYF
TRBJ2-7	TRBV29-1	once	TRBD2	TGCAGCGGAGAAGCGGGAGGGGAGCAGTACTTC	CSGEAGGEQYF
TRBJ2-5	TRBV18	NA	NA	TGTGCCAGCTCACTATTCCAAGAGACCCAGTACTTC	CASSLFQETQYF
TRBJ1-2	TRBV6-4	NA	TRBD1	TGTGCCAGCAGTAGGGACAGATCTAGCTATGGCTACACCTTC	CASSRDRSSYGYTF
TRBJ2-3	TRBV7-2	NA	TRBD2	TGTGCCAGCAGCTTAGGACTAGCGGGCACAGATACGCAGTATTTT	CASSLGLAGTDTQYF
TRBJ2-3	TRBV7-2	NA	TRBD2	TGTGCCAGCAGCTCCCTCTGGACTAGCGGGGCGGATACGCAGTATTTT	CASSSLWTSGADTQYF
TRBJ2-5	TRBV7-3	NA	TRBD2	TGTGCCAGCAGCTTGTCTAGCGGGGAGACCCAGTACTTC	CASSLSSGETQYF
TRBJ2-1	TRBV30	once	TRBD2	TGTGCCTGGACTAGCGGGGGTTGGGGTTACAATGAGCAGTTCTTC	CAWTSGGWGYNEQFF
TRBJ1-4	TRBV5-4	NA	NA	TGTGCCAGCAGCTTGAACCGACAGTTGACTAATGAAAAACTGTTTTTT	CASSLNRQLTNEKLFF
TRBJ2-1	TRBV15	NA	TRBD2	TGTGCCACCAGCAGAGATAGGCTTCGCCTACTAGCGGGAGCTTCAGATGAGCAGTTCTTC	CATSRDRLRLLAGASDEQFF
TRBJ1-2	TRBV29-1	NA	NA	TGCAGCGTATGGACCCCCTCGGACTATGGCTACACCTTC	CSVWTPSDYGYTF
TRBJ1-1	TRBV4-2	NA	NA	TGTGCCAGCAGCCAAGATCTGCCCAGGAGTTACACTGAAGCTTTCTTT	CASSQDLPRSYTEAFF
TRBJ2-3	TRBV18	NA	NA	TGTGCCAGCTCACCACCTGGACCGCTAGCAGATACGCAGTATTTT	CASSPPGPLADTQYF
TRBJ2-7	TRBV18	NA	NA	TGTGCCAGCTCACCGGATGTAGTACGCGAGCAGTACTTC	CASSPDVVREQYF
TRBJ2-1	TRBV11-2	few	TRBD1	TGTGCCAGCAGCGCGAGGACAGGGGAGCAGTTCTTC	CASSARTGEQFF
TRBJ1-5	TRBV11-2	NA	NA	TGTGCCAGCAGCAAGGATAGCAATCAGCCCCAGCATTTT	CASSKDSNQPQHF
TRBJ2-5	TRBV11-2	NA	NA	TGTGCCAGCAGCCCTGGTCGTCAAGAGACCCAGTACTTC	CASSPGRQETQYF
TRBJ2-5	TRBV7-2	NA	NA	TGTGCCAGCAACCGACAGGGAGGTGGGGAGACCCAGTACTTC	CASNRQGGGETQYF
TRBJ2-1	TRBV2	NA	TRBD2	TGTGCCAGCAGCGGACCGGGACTAGCGGTTTACAATGAGCAGTTCTTC	CASSGPGLAVYNEQFF